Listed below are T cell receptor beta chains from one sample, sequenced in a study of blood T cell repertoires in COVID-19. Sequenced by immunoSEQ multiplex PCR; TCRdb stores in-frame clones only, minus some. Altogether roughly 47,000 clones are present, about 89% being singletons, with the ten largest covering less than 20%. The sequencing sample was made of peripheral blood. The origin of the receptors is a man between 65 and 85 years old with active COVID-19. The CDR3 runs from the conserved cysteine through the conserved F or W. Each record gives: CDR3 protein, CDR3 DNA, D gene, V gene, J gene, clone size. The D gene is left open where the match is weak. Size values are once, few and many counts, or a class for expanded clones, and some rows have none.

CASSSNRGSGGYTF	TGTGCCAGCAGTTCAAACAGGGGATCCGGGGGCTACACCTTC	TRBD1	TRBV6-5	TRBJ1-2	.
CASSAFPSFHESMNTEAFF	TGTGCCAGCAGCGCCTTCCCTTCGTTCCATGAATCTATGAACACTGAAGCTTTCTTT	.	TRBV9	TRBJ1-1	.
CASSQDLGRLRGGYTF	TGTGCCAGCAGCCAAGATCTCGGCAGGTTACGGGGTGGCTACACCTTC	.	TRBV3-1/TRBV3-2	TRBJ1-2	.
CASSPGSGGAVDTQYF	TGTGCCAGCAGCCCTGGGTCCGGGGGGGCGGTGGATACGCAGTATTTT	TRBD2	TRBV7-3	TRBJ2-3	.
CASSYSIAGSNQPQHF	TGTGCCAGCAGTTACTCGATTGCGGGGAGCAATCAGCCCCAGCATTTT	.	TRBV6-2/TRBV6-3	TRBJ1-5	.
CASSPDRVSYDEQFF	TGTGCCAGCTCACCGGACAGGGTTAGTTATGATGAGCAGTTCTTC	TRBD1	TRBV18	TRBJ2-1	.
CASSRDGRNTEAFF	TGCGCCAGCAGCCGTGACGGGAGGAACACTGAAGCTTTCTTT	.	TRBV5-1	TRBJ1-1	.
CASSTTSGGDYEQYF	TGTGCCAGCAGCACGACTAGCGGGGGGGACTACGAGCAGTACTTC	TRBD2	TRBV7-2	TRBJ2-7	.
CASSEWGDREGSPLHF	TGTGCCAGCAGTGAATGGGGGGACAGGGAGGGATCACCCCTCCACTTT	TRBD1	TRBV6-1	TRBJ1-6	.
CASSLGRYGYTF	TGTGCCAGCAGTTTAGGGCGGTATGGCTACACCTTC	.	TRBV12-3/TRBV12-4	TRBJ1-2	.
CASSPVSRETQYF	TGTGCCAGCTCACCAGTTTCCCGGGAGACCCAGTACTTC	.	TRBV18	TRBJ2-5	.
CASSHGDNSYNSPLHF	TGTGCCAGCAGCCACGGGGACAACTCCTATAATTCACCCCTCCACTTT	.	TRBV5-8	TRBJ1-6	.
CASSLTLTGMAETQYF	TGTGCCAGCAGCTTGACGTTAACAGGGATGGCGGAGACCCAGTACTTC	.	TRBV5-5	TRBJ2-5	.
CASSPSAGATDTQYF	TGTGCCAGCAGCCCATCCGCGGGGGCCACAGATACGCAGTATTTT	.	TRBV11-2	TRBJ2-3	.
CASSSSGGSNTGELFF	TGCGCCAGCAGCTCCTCAGGGGGTTCGAACACCGGGGAGCTGTTTTTT	TRBD1	TRBV5-1	TRBJ2-2	.
CASSPTGSSYEQYF	TGTGCCAGCTCACCGACAGGGTCGTCCTACGAGCAGTACTTC	TRBD1	TRBV18	TRBJ2-7	few